This T cell receptor beta chain was identified in a study of blood T cells in healthy people across ages (dated by TCRdb to between 2014 and 2016). Regarding the complete study: Template switching captured roughly one uniquely barcoded TCR beta cDNA molecule per two T cells in model experiments. To track age-related changes in TCR beta repertoire diversity, the study relied on deep sequencing normalized with unique cDNA molecular identifiers. Four age groups were formed from the donors: young (average approximately 15 years), middle-aged (approximately 40), aged (approximately 60) and long-lived (82). To avoid experimental bias, donors of different ages were spread randomly across the sequencing lanes. Using the same blood draw, the study looked at two additional independent replicas of 1 million unique cDNA reads for two donors, one aged 18 to 30 and the other aged 80 or older. General findings and caveats noted by the study authors: Compared with the aged group, more naive CD4+ T cells, fewer expanded clones and increased TCR diversity were shown by the long-lived group, suggesting age selection. Bulk unsorted PBMC profiling prevented conclusive comparison of naive and antigen-experienced compartments. The percentage of naive T cells measured by flow cytometry correlated strongly with observed TCR beta diversity. Estimates of total diversity from one million sequenced T cells were regarded as lower bounds and underestimates. The CMV infection status of donors was not known, potentially confounding age-related changes in expanded clonotypes. Observed TCR beta diversity per million T cells fell roughly linearly with age, and a significant reduction was already apparent by age around 40.

A few counts support this clonotype. Its antigen target is currently unknown. No qualities accompany the bases; no much larger clone lies one base away. V and J lose 4 bases and 5 bases, and a span of 13 bases separates them. Taken from cysteine to phenylalanine, the CDR3 has 14 residues. This entry keeps only the CDR3 DNA: 42 bases, framed from base 1. The CDR1 and CDR2 encoded by the germline V gene are SGHRS and YFSETQ. The 35 to 40 donors, aged about 6 to 90 years, were systemically healthy Caucasian individuals from Russia. Each donor gave around 9.9 milliliters of peripheral blood, collected into EDTA-treated Vacutainer tubes. Ficoll-Paque density-gradient centrifugation was used to isolate PBMCs, with at least 6.5 million per sample. Trizol reagent was used to extract total RNA from PBMCs, with at least 5.5 micrograms per sample. For every donor, an aliquot of PBMCs went through flow cytometry to measure the percentages of naive CD45RAhigh/CD27high T cells.

Library construction relied on 5' RACE. The run used an Illumina HiSeq 2500. A second roughly 6 to 12 cycle PCR used a sample-barcoded 5' primer and a J-beta primer mix. A unique molecular identifier was introduced onto each TCR beta cDNA molecule by a template-switch 5' adaptor carrying 12 random nucleotides. Each sample yielded at least 3 million CDR3-containing paired-end reads. First-strand cDNA synthesis was performed from all RNA using the Mint cDNA synthesis kit, with priming by a TRBC-specific oligonucleotide. Following uracil-DNA glycosylase treatment, a first 18-cycle PCR with universal primers M1SS and BC2_uni_R was performed on all cDNA. Processing in the source paper ran as follows. Each sample was normalized by randomly selecting 1 million high-quality reads, each carrying a distinct molecular identifier. Instead of being binned into consensus sequences, reads that shared molecular identifiers were thrown out. MiTCR, set to a Q25 quality threshold and the strictest error-elimination algorithm, was used for CDR3 identification, clonotype clustering and error correction. A nonparametric unseen species model with Euler transformation was used to estimate a lower bound on total TCR beta diversity. TCRdb ran its own pipeline on the public reads, namely fastp trimming at Q25 and MiXCR clone calling, and kept in-frame beta chains. Entries that share a CDR3 protein sequence are merged under the most common genes and DNA. What appears here as the V and J calls and clone size reflects TCRdb's work, not the paper's. The sample data list about 640,000 distinct CDR3 sequences, and around 54% of these were observed just once. The top ten clonotypes cover 30% to 40% of the sample.

The chain links TRBV5-1 with TRBJ2-1; the D gene remains uncertain. Sequenced material: blood. This TCR came from a man in his 60s in good health. CDR3 region: CASSRWTADNEQFF. The nucleotide sequence reads as follows: TGCGCCAGCAGCCGGTGGACCGCCGACAATGAGCAGTTCTTC.